This passage covers 18 T cell receptor beta chains from one sample sequenced in a study of T cell clonality in common variable immunodeficiency. These receptors have no identified antigens. Sequenced by immunoSEQ multiplex PCR; TCRdb stores in-frame clones only, minus some. The repertoire consists of some 34,000 clones, none detected only once. Regarding the study as a whole: Common variable immunodeficiency TCR beta sequences reportedly had fewer deletions and N-nucleotide insertions.

Sequencing was done on a sample of peripheral blood mononuclear cells. These receptors were obtained from a human donor with common variable immunodeficiency.

Ten or more counts support this clone. The read falls 3 residues short of the CDR3 end, and the missing part is taken from the germline J gene. The rearrangement uses TRBV19 and TRBJ1-5; D is ambiguous. CDR3 length: 16 amino acids. The germline V and J ends were trimmed by 2 bases and 0 bases, with 11 bases remaining between them. Germline CDR1 is LNHDA and CDR2 is SQIVND (reference sequence). The CDR3 is CASSIQTTTSNQPQHF. Partial CDR3 DNA: TGTGCCAGTAGTATACAGACTACCACTAGCAATCAGCCC.

This clone was seen only a few times. With the read ending 3 residues before the CDR3 end, the germline J gene is used to fill in that end. The gene calls are TRBV7-2 and TRBJ2-2, with D uncertain. Trimming removed 8 bases from V and 4 bases from J, with 11 bases in between. Looked up from germline, CDR1 is SGHTA and CDR2 is FQGNSA. The CDR3 is made up of 13 amino acids. The covered CDR3 bases are TGTGCCAGCGACCAGCGCGGCACCGGGGAG. Translated: CASDQRGTGE. The whole CDR3 reads CASDQRGTGELFF.

As for this clone: The CDR3 end lies 3 residues beyond the end of the read and is filled in from the germline J gene. This sequence joins TRBV7-3 and TRBJ2-3; D is possibly TRBD2 (6 bases). Trimming removed 5 bases at V and 1 base at J, with 16 bases between. Germline V CDR1 and CDR2: SGHTA, FQGTGA. The length of the CDR3 is 16 residues. The sequenced CDR3 bases are TGTGCCAGCAGCGCATCATCGGGACTTCGCACAGATACG. It yields the protein CASSASSGLRTDT. The CDR3 as a whole reads CASSASSGLRTDTQYF.

As concerns this clone: The read finishes 3 residues shy of the CDR3 end, and the germline J gene is used to complete it. This chain uses TRBV2 with TRBJ1-5; tentatively, D is TRBD1 (5 bases). Trimming took off 2 bases at V and 4 bases at J, with 12 bases between the two ends. The length of the CDR3 is 15 residues. CDR1 and CDR2 (germline): SNHLY, FYNNEI. Partial CDR3 DNA: TGTGCCAGCAGTGAATTGGGTCAGGGAAATCAGCCC. Translating it yields CASSELGQGNQP. In full, the CDR3 is CASSELGQGNQPQHF. The complete variable domain, with remaining parts taken from reference TRBV2 and TRBJ1-5, reads EPEVTQTPSHQVTQMGQEVILRCVPISNHLYFYWYRQILGQKVEFLVSFYNNEISEKSEIFDDQFSVERPDGSNFTLKIRSTKLEDSAMYFCASSELGQGNQPQHFGDGTRLSIL.

The CDR3 sequence is CASSLGDSYEQYF. The DNA read from the CDR3 is TGTGCCAGCAGCTTGGGGGACAGCTACGAG. The rearrangement links TRBV7-2 to TRBJ2-7; 7 nucleotides match TRBD1. From the germline J gene comes the end of the CDR3, since the read stops 3 residues before it. The CDR3 runs to 13 residues. In germline, CDR1 is SGHTA, CDR2 FQGNSA. Trimming removed 3 bases from V and 3 bases from J; junction bases left unmatched: 2.

This clone was picked up a small number of times. The read finishes 3 residues shy of the CDR3 end, and the germline J gene is used to complete it. The V and J genes are TRBV7-9 and TRBJ2-2; the D is unclear. CDR1 and CDR2 from the germline V gene are SEHNR and FQNEAQ (reference sequence). The CDR3 contains 14 residues. Trimming cost V 2 bases and J 3 bases, with 7 bases left between them. The CDR3 loop reads CASSLPQYTGELFF. The sequenced CDR3 bases are TGTGCCAGCAGCTTACCACAGTACACCGGGGAG.

With regard to this clone: The CDR3 is cut off 3 residues early in the read; its end comes from the germline J gene. The chain employs TRBV7-8 and TRBJ1-4; 9 bases agree with TRBD1. Trimming took 7 bases from V and 5 from J; bases not matched to a gene: 14. CDR3 length equals 17 residues. CDR1 is SGHVS and CDR2 is FQNEAQ in the germline V gene. CDR3 DNA, as far as it was read: TGTGCCAGCATTCCTACCGGGACAGGGTTTTGGAATGAAAAA. It encodes CASIPTGTGFWNEK. The whole CDR3 reads CASIPTGTGFWNEKLFF.

This clone was picked up many times. The CDR3 end falls 3 residues outside the read, so it is completed with the germline J gene. The chain couples TRBV5-1 to TRBJ2-5, with TRBD1 as a possible D gene (8 bases). V was trimmed by 0 bases and J by 5 bases, leaving 14 bases between them. The CDR3 sequence is 15 residues long. The V gene's germline CDR1 is SGHRS and CDR2 YFSETQ. The CDR3 loop is CASSLAGQGGETQYF. Incomplete CDR3 DNA: TGCGCCAGCAGCTTGGCCGGACAGGGAGGGGAGACC.

This clone ranks as medium-sized. The CDR3 end falls 3 residues outside the read, so it is completed with the germline J gene. The chain links TRBV29-1 to TRBJ2-7; 10 bases align to TRBD1. V lost 7 bases to trimming and J lost 6 bases; unmatched junction nucleotides: 6. Germline-derived CDR1 and CDR2 are SQVTM and ANQGSEA. CDR3 size: 12 residues. The CDR3: CSGSGTGAEQYF. The part of the CDR3 DNA that was read is TGCAGCGGATCCGGGACAGGGGCCGAG.

Comment on this clone: The CDR3 goes on 3 residues after the read ends, and that part is filled in from the germline J gene. This chain links TRBV19 with TRBJ2-1, with 7 bases identical to TRBD2. This CDR3 contains 14 residues. V was pared by 4 bases and J by 4 bases, with 4 bases of the junction left unmatched. CDR1 is LNHDA, CDR2 SQIVND, per germline (reference sequence). CDR3 amino acids: CASSRGGAYNEQFF. The DNA read from the CDR3 is TGTGCCAGTAGTAGGGGAGGGGCGTACAATGAG.

A word on this clone: The CDR3 is cut off 3 residues early in the read; its end comes from the germline J gene. The rearrangement uses TRBV2 and TRBJ2-2; the match to TRBD1 covers 7 bases. This CDR3 contains 16 residues. From germline, CDR1 is SNHLY and CDR2 FYNNEI. Trimming cost V 6 bases and J 4 bases; bases outside gene matches: 11. The covered CDR3 bases are TGTGCCAGCAGCCTATCTACAGGGGTTACCACCGGGGAG. Amino acids: CASSLSTGVTTGE. The full CDR3 sequence reads CASSLSTGVTTGELFF.

The table lists this clone with a few counts. The observed sequence ends 3 residues before the CDR3 terminus, with the missing tail filled in from the germline J gene. This chain uses TRBV7-3 with TRBJ2-3; maybe TRBD1 (6 bases). The V end was cut by 2 bases, the J end by 3 bases, with 12 bases between. The CDR3 has 15 residues. Germline values: CDR1 SGHTA, CDR2 FQGTGA. The sequenced part of the CDR3 DNA is TGTGCCAGCAGCTTAGGGTTGACAGGTACAGATACG. As protein: CASSLGLTGTDT. The whole CDR3 sequence reads CASSLGLTGTDTQYF.

Ten or more counts support this clone. The read ends 3 residues before the CDR3 terminus; that terminus is restored from the germline J gene. V usage is TRBV29-1 and J usage is TRBJ2-2, with no clear D. The CDR3 length is 13 residues. Deletions cut 0 bases from V and 8 bases from J, with 10 bases between. Germline CDR1 and CDR2: SQVTM and ANQGSEA. The DNA read from the CDR3 is TGCAGCGTTGAAGATCCCCCAAGGGGGGAG. Encoded protein: CSVEDPPRGE. The full CDR3 protein is CSVEDPPRGELFF.

This clone has a handful of counts. The read ends 3 residues before the CDR3 terminus; that terminus is restored from the germline J gene. The chain is built from TRBV2 and TRBJ2-1, with 8 bases identical to TRBD1. Germline values: CDR1 SNHLY, CDR2 FYNNEI. This CDR3 is built from 15 residues. With 7 bases clipped from V and 4 bases from J, the junction kept 9 bases outside the gene matches. The CDR3 DNA, read in part, is TGTGCCAGCAAGAGCCAGGGGGCAGGGTACAATGAG. Its protein product is CASKSQGAGYNE. The complete CDR3 reads CASKSQGAGYNEQFF.

The part of the CDR3 DNA that was read is TGCGCCAGCAGTCTCCTCGGGACTCTTAGGGTTAGGTACGAG. Its protein product is CASSLLGTLRVRYE. The CDR3 in its entirety is CASSLLGTLRVRYEQYF. V gene TRBV23-1 combines with J gene TRBJ2-7; D possibly corresponds to TRBD2 (6 bases). The CDR3 is cut off 3 residues early in the read; its end comes from the germline J gene. TRBV23-1 is designated an ORF whose function remains uncertain. The CDR3 sequence is 17 residues long. V was pared by 4 bases and J by 4 bases, with 23 bases between.

This clone has just a few counts. The read gets to within 3 residues of the CDR3 end, and the germline J gene fills in the rest. The rearrangement links TRBV20-1 to TRBJ2-5; D gene uncertain. This CDR3 is built from 11 residues. Germline CDR1 DFQATT, CDR2 SNEGSKA (reference sequence). V was trimmed by 3 bases and J by 5 bases, leaving 7 bases between them. CDR3 loop: CSASLSETQYF. Incomplete CDR3 DNA: TGCAGTGCTAGTTTATCGGAGACC.

This clone appeared many times. The CDR3 end is not reached by the read, which stops 3 residues before it; the germline J gene fills it in. The chain uses TRBV28 and TRBJ1-2, with D perhaps matching TRBD1 (6 bases). The germline V and J ends were trimmed by 4 bases and 5 bases, with 11 bases remaining between them. CDR3 length equals 13 residues. Germline CDR1 reads MDHEN; CDR2 reads SYDVKM. CDR3 loop: CASSSYREYGYTF. CDR3 bases read: TGTGCCAGCAGTTCGTACAGGGAGTATGGC.

At least ten counts were recorded for this clone. The read finishes 3 residues shy of the CDR3 end, and the germline J gene is used to complete it. The V call is TRBV20-1, the J call TRBJ2-1, with TRBD2 matching 15 bases. CDR1 DFQATT and CDR2 SNEGSKA come from the germline V gene (reference sequence). J gave up 0 bases and V 5 bases, and 8 bases lay outside the gene matches. The CDR3 has 18 residues. Incomplete CDR3 DNA: TGCAGTGCTCGTGGACTAGCGGGGGGGCAAAGCTCCTACAATGAG. It is translated as CSARGLAGGQSSYNE. The whole CDR3 sequence is CSARGLAGGQSSYNEQFF.